Here is one T cell receptor (beta chain) with its context. The assay was immunoSEQ multiplex PCR, and TCRdb's table has in-frame clones only and misses some. The data contain roughly 90,000 clones, around 88% of them seen just once; the ten biggest clones take up roughly 1.4%. This CDR3 has 12 amino acids. Deletions cut 9 bases from V and 2 bases from J, with 10 bases between. The germline CDR1 and CDR2 sequences are LNHDA and SQIVND (reference sequence). The data were obtained in a study of OX40 agonist ivuxolimab in advanced cancers. On the study more broadly: It was permissible to have had prior anti-PD-1, anti-PD-L1 or anti-CTLA-4 therapy, and around 40% had some.

The source is an adult with an advanced solid tumor such as melanoma, head and neck, liver or kidney cancer. The source was CD4+ or CD8+ T cells sorted from blood, collected in a trial of the OX40 agonist ivuxolimab. V gene TRBV19 combines with J gene TRBJ1-1; possible D gene TRBD1, 5 bases. Written as DNA, the CDR3 is TGTGCCAGCTCTACAGGTAACACTGAAGCTTTCTTT. It translates to CASSTGNTEAFF.